This record looks at one T cell receptor (beta chain) sequence and its context. Its antigen is currently unknown. With 8 bases clipped from V and 6 bases from J, the junction kept 6 bases outside the gene matches. The CDR3 spans 12 residues. Per the germline V gene, CDR1 is MDHEN and CDR2 is SYDVKM. The data stem from a study of cytomegalovirus exposure and HLA in healthy donors. Regarding the study as a whole: High specificity and sensitivity for cytomegalovirus status were reported for the classifier. HLA alleles showed associations with approximately 15,000 TCR beta sequences in a later analysis, at a 0.05 false discovery rate. Most of the CMV-associated TCR beta chains (in a later analysis) appeared to be HLA-restricted. In a later analysis, an Asian-associated ancestry cluster reportedly showed fewer N-insertions than the approximately 670-donor mean.

The primer mix had 60 Vbeta and 13 Jbeta primers. Profiling relied on immunoSEQ multiplex PCR, and the TCRdb table lists in-frame clones only, not all of them. The sample lists 150,000 to 170,000 clones, over 70% occurring once. This chain uses TRBV28 with TRBJ1-2; 7 nucleotides match TRBD1. The clonotype originates from a man aged 25 to 45 in good health and CMV-seropositive. The specimen sequenced was PBMCs. The CDR3 here is CASSGTDDGYTF. The CDR3 DNA is TGTGCCAGCTCCGGGACAGATGATGGCTACACCTTC.